The clone carrying this T cell receptor beta chain has just a few counts. The whole isolated RNA underwent reverse transcription, so sequencing captured expressed TCRB transcripts. The assay was immunoSEQ multiplex PCR, and TCRdb's table has in-frame clones only and misses some. The data hold 300,000 to 400,000 clones, with 7.5% to 9% observed a single time. This specimen belongs to a study of beta chain features in type 1 diabetes. This CDR3 spans 16 amino acids. Germline CDR1 and CDR2: SGHVS and FNYEAQ. V lost 2 bases and J 0 bases, leaving 13 bases between the germline ends. Only one heparinised blood draw was taken per donor, and its volume averaged roughly 0.12 L. Isolation of CD4+ naive, central memory, regulatory and stem cell-like memory cells was achieved by sorting via CD45RO/CCR7/CD25/CD127/CD95/CD27.

The sequenced sample was central memory CD4+ T cells from blood. The chain couples TRBV7-6 to TRBJ2-5, with D perhaps being TRBD1 or TRBD2 (5 bases each). This TCR was recovered from a woman aged 18-29 years in good health. CDR3 DNA sequence: TGTGCCAGCAGCTTATCAGGGAGCCAAAACCAAGAGACCCAGTACTTC. Translated: CASSLSGSQNQETQYF.